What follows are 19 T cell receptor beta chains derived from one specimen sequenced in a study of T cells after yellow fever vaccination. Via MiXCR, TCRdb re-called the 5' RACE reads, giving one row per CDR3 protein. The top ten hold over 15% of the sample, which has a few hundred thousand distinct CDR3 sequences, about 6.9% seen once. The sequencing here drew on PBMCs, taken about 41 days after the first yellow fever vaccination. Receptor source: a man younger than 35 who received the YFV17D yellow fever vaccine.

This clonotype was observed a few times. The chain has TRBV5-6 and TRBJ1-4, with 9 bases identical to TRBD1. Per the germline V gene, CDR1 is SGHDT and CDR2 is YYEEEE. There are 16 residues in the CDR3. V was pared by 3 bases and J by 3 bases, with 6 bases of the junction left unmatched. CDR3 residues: CASSSTDRGANEKLFF. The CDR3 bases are TGTGCCAGCAGCTCCACAGACAGGGGGGCTAATGAAAAACTGTTTTTT.

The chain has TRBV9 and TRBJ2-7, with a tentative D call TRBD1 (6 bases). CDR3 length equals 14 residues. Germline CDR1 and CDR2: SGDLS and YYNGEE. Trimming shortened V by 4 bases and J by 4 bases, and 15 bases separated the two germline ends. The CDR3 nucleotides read TGTGCCAGCAGCCCAGGACAGCGTCTGTACGAGCAGTACTTC. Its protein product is CASSPGQRLYEQYF.

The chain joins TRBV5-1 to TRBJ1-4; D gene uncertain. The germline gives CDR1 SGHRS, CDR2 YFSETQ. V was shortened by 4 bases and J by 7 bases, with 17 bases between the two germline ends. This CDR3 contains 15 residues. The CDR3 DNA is TGCGCCAGCAGCCGAGACTCCTTGGGGAGTGAAAAACTGTTTTTT. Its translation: CASSRDSLGSEKLFF.

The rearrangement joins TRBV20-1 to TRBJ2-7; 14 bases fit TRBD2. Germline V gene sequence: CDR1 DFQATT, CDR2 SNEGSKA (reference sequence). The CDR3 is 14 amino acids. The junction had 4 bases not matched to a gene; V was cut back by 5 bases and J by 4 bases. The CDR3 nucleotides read TGCAGTGCTCCACGGACTAGCGGGGGGTACGAGCAGTACTTC. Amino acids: CSAPRTSGGYEQYF.

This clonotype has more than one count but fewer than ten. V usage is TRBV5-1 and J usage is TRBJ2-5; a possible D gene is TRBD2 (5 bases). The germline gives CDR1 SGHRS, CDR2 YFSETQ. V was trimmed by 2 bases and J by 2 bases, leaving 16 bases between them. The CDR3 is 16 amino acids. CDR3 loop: CASSLSPGGRQETQYF. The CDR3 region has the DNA TGCGCCAGCAGCTTATCTCCAGGAGGCAGGCAAGAGACCCAGTACTTC. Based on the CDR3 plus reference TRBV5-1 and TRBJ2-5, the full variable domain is KAGVTQTPRYLIKTRGQQVTLSCSPISGHRSVSWYQQTPGQGLQFLFEYFSETQRNKGNFPGRFSGRQFSNSRSEMNVSTLELGDSALYLCASSLSPGGRQETQYFGPGTRLLVL.

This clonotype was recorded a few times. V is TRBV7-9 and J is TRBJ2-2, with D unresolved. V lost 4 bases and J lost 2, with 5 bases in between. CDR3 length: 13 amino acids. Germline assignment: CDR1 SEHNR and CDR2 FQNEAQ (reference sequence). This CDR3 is CASSSRNTGELFF. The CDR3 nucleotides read TGTGCCAGCAGCTCAAGAAACACCGGGGAGCTGTTTTTT.

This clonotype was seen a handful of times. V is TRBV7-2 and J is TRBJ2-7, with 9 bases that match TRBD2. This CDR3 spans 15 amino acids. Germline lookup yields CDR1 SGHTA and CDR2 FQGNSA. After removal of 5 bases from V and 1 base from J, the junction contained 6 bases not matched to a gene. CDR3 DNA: TGTGCCAGCAGCCCGAGCGGGGGGCGATCCTACGAGCAGTACGTC. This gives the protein CASSPSGGRSYEQYV.

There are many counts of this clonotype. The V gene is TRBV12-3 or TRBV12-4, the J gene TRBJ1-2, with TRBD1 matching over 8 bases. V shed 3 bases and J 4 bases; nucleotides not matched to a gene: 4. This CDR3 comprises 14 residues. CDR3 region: CASSLGTGLYGYTF. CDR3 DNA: TGTGCCAGCAGTTTGGGGACAGGCCTCTATGGCTACACCTTC.

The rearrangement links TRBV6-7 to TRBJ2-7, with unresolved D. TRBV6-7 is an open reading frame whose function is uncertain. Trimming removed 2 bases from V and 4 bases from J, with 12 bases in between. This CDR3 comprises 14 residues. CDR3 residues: CASSYQDGSYEQYF. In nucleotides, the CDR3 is TGTGCCAGCAGTTACCAAGACGGATCTTACGAGCAGTACTTC.

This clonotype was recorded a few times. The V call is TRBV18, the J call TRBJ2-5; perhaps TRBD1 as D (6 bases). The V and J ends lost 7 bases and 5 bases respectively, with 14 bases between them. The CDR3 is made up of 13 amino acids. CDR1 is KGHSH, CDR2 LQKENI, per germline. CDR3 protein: CASLQGQHETQYF. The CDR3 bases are TGTGCCAGCTTACAGGGTCAGCATGAGACCCAGTACTTC.

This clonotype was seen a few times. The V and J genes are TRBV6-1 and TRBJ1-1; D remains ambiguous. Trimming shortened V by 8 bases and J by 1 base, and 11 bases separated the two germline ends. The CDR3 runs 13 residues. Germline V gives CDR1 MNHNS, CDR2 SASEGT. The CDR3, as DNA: TGTGCCAGCGGGTCCCTGAGGAACACTGAAGCTTTCTTT. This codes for CASGSLRNTEAFF.

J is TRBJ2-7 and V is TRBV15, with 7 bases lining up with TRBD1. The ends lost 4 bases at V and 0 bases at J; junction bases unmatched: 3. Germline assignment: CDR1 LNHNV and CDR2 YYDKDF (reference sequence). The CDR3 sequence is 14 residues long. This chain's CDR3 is CATSTRDSSYEQYV. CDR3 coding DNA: TGTGCCACCAGCACCCGGGACAGCTCCTACGAGCAGTACGTC.

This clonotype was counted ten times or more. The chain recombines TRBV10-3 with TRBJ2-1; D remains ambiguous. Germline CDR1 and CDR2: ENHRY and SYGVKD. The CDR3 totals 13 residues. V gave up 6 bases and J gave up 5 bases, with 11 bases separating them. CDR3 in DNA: TGTGCCATCAGGCCCAGGATAGACAATGAGCAGTTCTTC. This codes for CAIRPRIDNEQFF.

Here the CDR3 reads CSARRGGQDTQYF. The CDR3, as DNA: TGCAGTGCTAGGCGGGGGGGCCAGGATACGCAGTATTTT. The rearrangement uses TRBV20-1 and TRBJ2-3, with 9 bases aligning to TRBD2. Germline CDR1 and CDR2: DFQATT and SNEGSKA (reference sequence). The CDR3 runs to 13 residues. V lost 3 bases, J lost 6 bases, and 4 bases stayed unmatched.

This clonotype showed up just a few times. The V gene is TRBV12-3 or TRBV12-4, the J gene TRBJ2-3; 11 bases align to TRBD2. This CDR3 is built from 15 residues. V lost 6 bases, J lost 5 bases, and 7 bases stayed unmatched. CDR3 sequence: CASSRGTSGQDTQYF. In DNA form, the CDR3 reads TGTGCCAGCAGCCGCGGGACTAGCGGCCAAGATACGCAGTATTTT.

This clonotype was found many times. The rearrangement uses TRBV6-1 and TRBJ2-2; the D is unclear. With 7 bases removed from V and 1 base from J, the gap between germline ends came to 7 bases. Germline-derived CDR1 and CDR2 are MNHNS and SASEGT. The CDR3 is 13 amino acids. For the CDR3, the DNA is TGTGCCAGCAAACACCAGAACACCGGGGAGCTGTTTTTT. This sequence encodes CASKHQNTGELFF.

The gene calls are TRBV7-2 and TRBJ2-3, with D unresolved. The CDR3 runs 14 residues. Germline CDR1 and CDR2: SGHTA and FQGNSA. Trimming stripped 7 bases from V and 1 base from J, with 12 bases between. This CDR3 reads CASTSSSGTDTQYF. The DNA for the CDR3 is TGTGCCAGCACCTCATCATCGGGCACAGATACGCAGTATTTT.

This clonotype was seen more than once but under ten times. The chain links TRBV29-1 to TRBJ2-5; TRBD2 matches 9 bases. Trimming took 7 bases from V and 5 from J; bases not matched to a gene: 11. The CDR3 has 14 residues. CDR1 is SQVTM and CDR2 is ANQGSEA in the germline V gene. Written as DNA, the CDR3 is TGCAGCGGCGGCGGGGGGGTCGGATGGGAGACCCAGTACTTC. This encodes CSGGGGVGWETQYF.

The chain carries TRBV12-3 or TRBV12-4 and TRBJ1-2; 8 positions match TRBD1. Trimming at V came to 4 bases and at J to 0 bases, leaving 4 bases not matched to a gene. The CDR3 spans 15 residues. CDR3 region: CASSSGTGANYGYTF. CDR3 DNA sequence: TGTGCCAGCAGTTCTGGGACAGGAGCTAACTATGGCTACACCTTC.